This entry lists 31 T cell receptor beta chains sequenced from one sample in a study of OX40 agonist ivuxolimab in advanced cancers. TCRdb's table, derived via immunoSEQ multiplex PCR, lists solely in-frame clones and lacks some. Of 75,000 to 90,000 clones in the sample, 85% to 90% were seen once. The sequencing used CD4+ or CD8+ T cells sorted from blood, collected in a trial of the OX40 agonist ivuxolimab. These TCRs come from an adult with an advanced solid tumor such as melanoma, head and neck, liver or kidney cancer.

The J gene is TRBJ2-3, the V gene TRBV5-6, with D maybe TRBD2 (7 bases). CDR1 is SGHDT and CDR2 is YYEEEE in the germline V gene. The CDR3 runs to 16 residues. V was trimmed by 4 bases and J by 3 bases, leaving 18 bases between them. The CDR3 region has the DNA TGTGCCAGCAGCCAGGCCGGGGGGCCCGGAACAGATACGCAGTATTTT. This codes for CASSQAGGPGTDTQYF.

The chain links TRBV5-4 to TRBJ1-1; D possibly corresponds to TRBD1 (6 bases). Germline CDR1 and CDR2: SGHNT and YYREEE (reference sequence). The CDR3 has 14 amino acids. The V end was cut by 0 bases, the J end by 4 bases, with 10 bases between. The CDR3 DNA follows: TGTGCCAGCAGCTTGGAAGGGGGACGCACTGAAGCTTTCTTT. This encodes CASSLEGGRTEAFF.

The V call is TRBV6-5, the J call TRBJ1-1, with TRBD1 matching 7 bases. The V gene's germline CDR1 is MNHEY and CDR2 SVGAGI. The CDR3 runs to 14 residues. The trim removed 0 bases at V and 3 bases at J, leaving 1 base unmatched. The CDR3: CASSYSQGDTEAFF. The CDR3 region has the DNA TGTGCCAGCAGTTACTCGCAGGGGGACACTGAAGCTTTCTTT.

The CDR3, as DNA: TGCGCCAGCGATCAAGGGGGCGGTTCCTACAATGAGCAGTTCTTC. This sequence encodes CASDQGGGSYNEQFF. The chain couples TRBV5-1 to TRBJ2-1, with TRBD1 matching 7 bases. V lost 7 bases and J lost 1; bases outside the gene matches: 8. The CDR3 contains 15 residues. Germline CDR1 reads SGHRS; CDR2 reads YFSETQ.

The rearrangement joins TRBV30 to TRBJ1-1; TRBD1 is a possible D gene (5 bases). V was pared by 3 bases and J by 0 bases, with 8 bases between. CDR1 is GTSNPN, CDR2 SVGIG, per germline (reference sequence). The CDR3 sequence is 13 residues long. CDR3 protein: CAWSGHMNTEAFF. CDR3 DNA: TGTGCCTGGAGCGGACACATGAACACTGAAGCTTTCTTT.

The chain has TRBV29-1 and TRBJ1-4; TRBD1 is a possible D gene (5 bases). The CDR3 runs 13 residues. Germline loops: CDR1 SQVTM, CDR2 ANQGSEA. V shed 6 bases and J shed 8 bases, with 16 bases lying between them. CDR3 protein: CSVGGGAGEKLFF. DNA of the CDR3: TGCAGCGTGGGAGGAGGGGCAGGGGAAAAACTGTTTTTT.

The chain uses TRBV25-1 and TRBJ1-4, with unresolved D. CDR1 is MGHDK and CDR2 is SYGVNS in the germline V gene. There are 12 residues in the CDR3. V shed 7 bases and J shed 9 bases, with 12 bases lying between them. Here the CDR3 DNA reads TGTGCCAGCAAACATCCAGCGAAAAAACTGTTTTTT. It translates to CASKHPAKKLFF.

The V and J genes are TRBV7-6 and TRBJ1-1; TRBD1 matches at 10 bases. Losses at the gene ends were 5 bases for V and 4 bases for J; bases not matched to a gene: 7. Germline V gene sequence: CDR1 SGHVS, CDR2 FNYEAQ. The CDR3 is 15 amino acids. Written as DNA, the CDR3 is TGTGCCAGCAGCCCTCGACAGGGGGCAGGCACTGAAGCTTTCTTT. It is translated as CASSPRQGAGTEAFF.

CDR3 protein: CSVARGSTEAFF. DNA for the CDR3: TGCAGCGTCGCACGTGGCAGCACTGAAGCTTTCTTT. The J gene is TRBJ1-1, the V gene TRBV29-1; no clear D. V was pared by 6 bases and J by 4 bases, with 12 bases between. CDR1 and CDR2 (germline): SQVTM, ANQGSEA. The CDR3 spans 12 residues. Filled out from reference TRBV29-1 and TRBJ1-1, the complete variable domain reads SAVISQKPSRDICQRGTSLTIQCQVDSQVTMMFWYRQQPGQSLTLIATANQGSEATYESGFVIDKFPISRPNLTFSTLTVSNMSPEDSSIYLCSVARGSTEAFFGQGTRLTVV.

This clone was found once. The rearrangement links TRBV6-5 to TRBJ1-2; D not resolved. The CDR3 sequence is 13 residues long. V was clipped by 5 bases and J by 7 bases, with 14 bases between them. Germline CDR1 MNHEY, CDR2 SVGAGI. The CDR3 DNA is TGTGCCAGCAGTCGTGGTCCGGGAGGTGGCTACACCTTC. This codes for CASSRGPGGGYTF.

The gene calls are TRBV5-1 and TRBJ1-1, with 12 bases aligning to TRBD1. The germline CDR1 and CDR2 sequences are SGHRS and YFSETQ. The CDR3 spans 15 residues. V lost 4 bases and J lost 4; bases outside the gene matches: 5. The CDR3 protein is CASSRDRGPSTEAFF. As DNA, the CDR3 is TGCGCCAGCAGCAGGGACAGGGGGCCGAGCACTGAAGCTTTCTTT.

A few counts support this clone. The chain employs TRBV5-1 and TRBJ2-3, with TRBD1 matching 8 bases. The CDR3 runs 16 residues. Germline-derived CDR1 and CDR2 are SGHRS and YFSETQ. Trimming at V came to 4 bases and at J to 1 base, leaving 8 bases not matched to a gene. CDR3 nucleotides: TGCGCCAGCAGCCCGACAGGGGACCGCGGCACAGATACGCAGTATTTT. It yields the protein CASSPTGDRGTDTQYF.

V is TRBV9 and J is TRBJ1-4, with D perhaps TRBD1 (5 bases). CDR3 size: 15 residues. The germline V and J ends were trimmed by 4 bases and 1 base, with 11 bases remaining between them. Germline assignment: CDR1 SGDLS and CDR2 YYNGEE. The CDR3 region has the DNA TGTGCCAGCAGCTTCCAGGGTTTAACTAATGAAAAACTGTTTTTT. The encoded protein is CASSFQGLTNEKLFF.

This clone has a handful of counts. The rearrangement uses TRBV6-1 and TRBJ1-5; D unresolved. There are 12 residues in the CDR3. Trimming shortened V by 6 bases and J by 4 bases, and 7 bases separated the two germline ends. Germline V CDR1 and CDR2: MNHNS, SASEGT. As DNA, the CDR3 is TGTGCCAGCAGGTGGGAGAATCAGCCCCAGCATTTT. Its protein is CASRWENQPQHF.

This clone was detected once. V gene TRBV5-1 combines with J gene TRBJ1-3, with no clear D. Germline V gene data show CDR1 as SGHRS and CDR2 as YFSETQ. The CDR3 has 16 residues. Trimming stripped 0 bases from V and 0 bases from J, with 10 bases between. CDR3 amino acids: CASSLEGGFSGNTIYF. The CDR3 DNA reads as TGCGCCAGCAGCTTGGAAGGAGGCTTCTCTGGAAACACCATATATTTT.

This clone has more than one count but fewer than ten. The CDR3 nucleotides are TGTGCCAGCAGCGTCCAACAGGGGGTCTATGGAAACACCATATATTTT. Protein sequence: CASSVQQGVYGNTIYF. The chain joins TRBV9 to TRBJ1-3; 8 bases match TRBD1. Germline loops: CDR1 SGDLS, CDR2 YYNGEE. With V trimmed by 2 bases and J by 3 bases, 7 bases remained unmatched. This CDR3 has 16 amino acids. Looking up the rest from reference TRBV9 and TRBJ1-3 gives the full variable domain: DSGVTQTPKHLITATGQRVTLRCSPRSGDLSVYWYQQSLDQGLQFLIQYYNGEERAKGNILERFSAQQFPDLHSELNLSSLELGDSALYFCASSVQQGVYGNTIYFGEGSWLTVV.

The rearrangement joins TRBV28 to TRBJ1-2; TRBD1 is a possible D gene (6 bases). The germline V gene encodes CDR1 MDHEN and CDR2 SYDVKM. The length of the CDR3 is 15 residues. The V gene lost 4 bases and the J gene lost 5 bases, with 17 bases spanning the gap. CDR3 residues: CASSSPGLTGYGYTF. CDR3 coding DNA: TGTGCCAGCAGTTCCCCGGGACTTACAGGGTATGGCTACACCTTC.

This chain links TRBV7-8 with TRBJ2-1; D gene ambiguous. The CDR3 is 17 amino acids. The V gene's germline CDR1 is SGHVS and CDR2 FQNEAQ. The V end lost 2 bases, the J end lost 0 bases, and 14 bases lay between the germline ends. The CDR3, as DNA: TGTGCCAGCAGCTTACGGTACGAGTGGGACTCCTACAATGAGCAGTTCTTC. Translating gives CASSLRYEWDSYNEQFF.

The chain employs TRBV5-4 and TRBJ2-1; TRBD1 matches 10 bases. CDR1 SGHNT and CDR2 YYREEE come from the germline V gene (reference sequence). The CDR3 spans 15 residues. The V and J ends lost 4 bases and 7 bases, in that order; junction bases with no gene match: 8. The CDR3: CASSPDRGLWNEQFF. In nucleotides, the CDR3 is TGTGCCAGCAGCCCAGACAGGGGGCTATGGAATGAGCAGTTCTTC.

The V call is TRBV15, the J call TRBJ2-7, with TRBD2 as a possible D gene (5 bases). Trimming cost V 0 bases and J 1 base, with 7 bases left between them. This CDR3 comprises 14 residues. Germline CDR1 reads LNHNV; CDR2 reads YYDKDF (reference sequence). The CDR3 DNA follows: TGTGCCACCAGCAGAGATACGGGGTCCTACGAGCAGTACTTC. It specifies CATSRDTGSYEQYF.

The rearrangement joins TRBV5-1 to TRBJ2-5, with TRBD1 matching 9 bases. Germline CDR1 SGHRS, CDR2 YFSETQ. The CDR3 has 14 residues. V shed 2 bases and J 3 bases; nucleotides not matched to a gene: 2. The CDR3 DNA is TGCGCCAGCAGCTTTAGGACAGGGGAAGAGACCCAGTACTTC. Translating gives CASSFRTGEETQYF. Filled out from reference TRBV5-1 and TRBJ2-5, the complete variable domain reads KAGVTQTPRYLIKTRGQQVTLSCSPISGHRSVSWYQQTPGQGLQFLFEYFSETQRNKGNFPGRFSGRQFSNSRSEMNVSTLELGDSALYLCASSFRTGEETQYFGPGTRLLVL.

This chain links TRBV7-9 with TRBJ2-3; 11 nucleotides match TRBD1. Germline V gives CDR1 SEHNR, CDR2 FQNEAQ (reference sequence). The CDR3 loop spans 15 amino acids. Trimming removed 3 bases from V and 6 bases from J; junction bases left unmatched: 5. The CDR3 nucleotides are TGTGCCAGCAGCTTGGATCGGACAGGGGGCGATACGCAGTATTTT. As protein: CASSLDRTGGDTQYF.

The chain couples TRBV19 to TRBJ2-7, with 7 bases lining up with TRBD2. Trimming removed 3 bases from V and 3 bases from J; junction bases left unmatched: 8. Germline V gene sequence: CDR1 LNHDA, CDR2 SQIVND (reference sequence). CDR3 size: 15 residues. The DNA for the CDR3 is TGTGCCAGTAGTATCGATGGCGGGGGTAACTACGAGCAGTACTTC. Translated: CASSIDGGGNYEQYF.

The chain joins TRBV7-9 to TRBJ2-7; TRBD2 is a possible D gene (6 bases). V lost 6 bases and J lost 5, with 20 bases in between. Germline V gene lookup returns CDR1 SEHNR and CDR2 FQNEAQ (reference sequence). The CDR3 covers 15 residues. The CDR3, as DNA: TGTGCCAGCAGACTAGCAGGCGAGGGGAGGAACGAGCAGTACTTC. It translates to CASRLAGEGRNEQYF.

V and J are TRBV28 and TRBJ2-7; D is unresolved. The CDR3 has 14 residues. Germline CDR1 and CDR2: MDHEN and SYDVKM. V lost 6 bases, J lost 4 bases, and 16 bases lay in between. The CDR3 protein is CASSQTDLLYEQYF. CDR3 in DNA: TGTGCCAGCAGCCAAACGGACCTTTTATACGAGCAGTACTTC.

The gene calls are TRBV5-4 and TRBJ1-2; a weak D match, TRBD1 (5 bases). Trimming cost V 0 bases and J 3 bases, with 24 bases left between them. The V gene's germline CDR1 is SGHNT and CDR2 YYREEE (reference sequence). This CDR3 contains 19 residues. Written as DNA, the CDR3 is TGTGCCAGCAGCTTGGGAACCACCCAGCGCAGGGTCGGGGACTATGGCTACACCTTC. Translation: CASSLGTTQRRVGDYGYTF. Together with reference TRBV5-4 and TRBJ1-2, the CDR3 gives the full variable domain: ETGVTQSPTHLIKTRGQQVTLRCSSQSGHNTVSWYQQALGQGPQFIFQYYREEENGRGNFPPRFSGLQFPNYSSELNVNALELDDSALYLCASSLGTTQRRVGDYGYTFGSGTRLTVV.

The chain combines TRBV5-4 with TRBJ2-2; the match to TRBD1 covers 8 bases. Germline values: CDR1 SGHNT, CDR2 YYREEE (reference sequence). Trimming at V came to 0 bases and at J to 5 bases, leaving 6 bases not matched to a gene. The CDR3 sequence is 16 residues long. This chain's CDR3 is CASSLATNRGTGELFF. The DNA for the CDR3 is TGTGCCAGCAGCTTGGCTACCAACAGGGGGACCGGGGAGCTGTTTTTT.

This sequence joins TRBV5-4 and TRBJ2-3; TRBD1 matches at 8 bases. The CDR3 is made up of 16 amino acids. With 3 bases clipped from V and 8 bases from J, the junction kept 14 bases outside the gene matches. Germline V lookup: CDR1 SGHNT, CDR2 YYREEE (reference sequence). In DNA form, the CDR3 reads TGTGCCAGCAGCTCGGCAGGGGGCCAGGATGGTTTTACGCAGTATTTT. Translating gives CASSSAGGQDGFTQYF.

CDR3 nucleotides: TGTGCCAGCAGCTTCGAACCGGGCCCCACCCGACCCGAGACCCAGTACTTC. This codes for CASSFEPGPTRPETQYF. The chain recombines TRBV7-9 with TRBJ2-5; D gene uncertain. The CDR3 sequence is 17 residues long. Trimming pared 3 bases from V and 5 bases from J, leaving 22 bases between. Germline lookup yields CDR1 SEHNR and CDR2 FQNEAQ (reference sequence).

The V call is TRBV12-5, the J call TRBJ2-5; 10 bases are a match to TRBD2. The CDR3 has 15 amino acids. The trim removed 1 base at V and 5 bases at J, leaving 4 bases unmatched. Germline lookup yields CDR1 LGHNT and CDR2 FRNRAP. This chain's CDR3 is CASGLERGGRETQYF. The DNA for the CDR3 is TGTGCTAGTGGTTTGGAGCGGGGGGGCCGGGAGACCCAGTACTTC.

This chain connects TRBV5-1 to TRBJ2-1, with 9 bases identical to TRBD2. The germline gives CDR1 SGHRS, CDR2 YFSETQ. This CDR3 is 15 amino acids long. Trimming cost V 2 bases and J 7 bases; bases outside gene matches: 7. For the CDR3, the DNA is TGCGCCAGCAGCTTAGCGGGGGGTGGTCGGAATGAGCAGTTCTTC. Amino acids: CASSLAGGGRNEQFF.